This T cell receptor beta chain was identified in a study of metastatic and nonmetastatic thyroid tumors (dated by TCRdb to about 2020). General notes on the study: The researchers compared repertoires between peripheral blood samples and tumor or nodule tissue samples from patients with malignant or benign thyroid disease. General conclusions and limits of the study: TCR beta diversity was reported as significantly higher in malignant tumors than in benign nodules, in both blood and tumor samples.

None of the patients had been given any treatment before thyroid surgery. Using T-cell receptor beta sequencing, the study looked back at clinical samples from patients collected from about 2011 to 2018. Libraries were built with PCR. TCRdb shows the sequencer as Illumina HiSeq 4000. High-throughput sequencing was used to profile the TCR beta-chain CDR3 region of every patient. The authors' pipeline ran thus. The researchers built a classifier to tell apart papillary thyroid cancer patients with distant metastasis, based on CDR3 differences among clinicopathological groups. To measure repertoire diversity the researchers used the Shannon index, while the Morisita-Horn index served to gauge how similar the tumor and blood repertoires were. TCRdb cleaned the public reads at Q25 with fastp, built clones with MiXCR and kept in-frame beta chains. TCRdb, rather than the study authors, made the V and J calls. Across this sample there are 43,000 or so clones, with approximately 24% seen only once. About 3.3% of the sample lies in the top ten.

This clone was seen at least ten times. What this receptor recognizes is not known. Base qualities are not at hand, and no much larger clone is one base apart. Taken from cysteine to phenylalanine, the CDR3 has 16 residues. The read is trimmed to its CDR3 DNA, 48 bases read in frame from base 1. Between the V and J ends, shortened by 6 bases and 0 bases respectively, the junction contains 16 bases. According to the germline V gene, CDR1 reads SNHLY and CDR2 reads FYNNEI. This sequence uses TRBV2 and TRBJ2-3, with TRBD2 perhaps the D gene, on 6 matching bases. Sequenced sample: blood. This clonotype was sampled from a male donor with papillary thyroid cancer or a benign thyroid nodule (not recorded which). Some clones in this sample may be carry-over from other donors' samples. For the CDR3, the sequence is CASREKRAHSTDTQYF. The bases are TGTGCCAGCAGGGAAAAGCGGGCACATAGCACAGATACGCAGTATTTT.